A selection of T cell receptor beta chains follows, all from one sample in a study of CD8 T cells in ankylosing spondylitis. One entry per CDR3 protein results from TCRdb running MiXCR on the 5' RACE reads. The data show 350,000 to 400,000 distinct CDR3 sequences, 20% to 25% seen once. Specimen: blood, either unsorted or a sorted T cell fraction (not recorded which). These receptors were obtained from a male donor with ankylosing spondylitis or in good health (not recorded which). CDR3s include the opening cysteine and the closing phenylalanine or tryptophan. The D gene is left open where the match is weak. For some rows the clone size is stated as once, few or many, or as a class when expanded; others skip it.

>TRBV10-3|NA|NA|TRBJ2-7
CAISDSNYEQYF
TGTGCCATCAGTGACAGTAACTACGAGCAGTACTTC
>TRBV12-3/TRBV12-4|TRBD1|few|TRBJ2-1
CASSLGYRGQFF
TGTGCCAGCAGTTTGGGCTACAGGGGGCAGTTCTTC
>TRBV7-6|TRBD1|NA|TRBJ2-2
CASSLQGATGELFF
TGTGCCAGCAGTCTCCAGGGGGCGACCGGGGAGCTGTTTTTT
>TRBV6-6|NA|NA|TRBJ1-1
CASRETANTEAFF
TGTGCCAGCCGTGAGACAGCGAACACTGAAGCTTTCTTT
>TRBV28|NA|NA|TRBJ1-1
CASRTTGTENTEAFF
TGTGCCAGCAGAACCACCGGGACCGAGAACACTGAAGCTTTCTTT
>TRBV28|TRBD1|NA|TRBJ2-7
CASSDGTGSYEQYF
TGTGCCAGCAGTGACGGGACAGGGTCCTACGAGCAGTACTTC
>TRBV12-3/TRBV12-4|NA|NA|TRBJ1-2
CASSLDPGSHYGYTF
TGTGCCAGCAGTTTAGATCCAGGGTCCCACTATGGCTACACCTTC
>TRBV4-1|TRBD2|NA|TRBJ2-7
CASSQDRGGASGEQYF
TGCGCCAGCAGCCAAGATCGCGGGGGGGCCTCCGGCGAGCAGTACTTC
>TRBV19|NA|NA|TRBJ2-1
CASSIFAGTYNEQFF
TGTGCCAGTAGTATATTTGCGGGGACTTACAATGAGCAGTTCTTC
>TRBV7-8|TRBD2|NA|TRBJ2-5
CASSLWAGLAGQETQYF
TGTGCCAGCAGCTTATGGGCGGGACTAGCGGGCCAAGAGACCCAGTACTTC
>TRBV6-2/TRBV6-3|NA|few|TRBJ2-4
CASTTTPPQWGRGGKNIQYF
TGTGCCAGCACCACGACCCCCCCACAGTGGGGTCGAGGAGGCAAAAACATTCAGTACTTC
>TRBV12-3/TRBV12-4|TRBD1|few|TRBJ1-3
CASSLLGGAGNTIYF
TGTGCCAGCAGTTTATTAGGGGGCGCTGGAAACACCATATATTTT
>TRBV5-1|NA|few|TRBJ1-1
CASSRGGGQQNTEAFF
TGCGCCAGCAGCCGGGGGGGCGGCCAGCAGAACACTGAAGCTTTCTTT
>TRBV12-3/TRBV12-4|TRBD1|NA|TRBJ2-7
CASSLGDRLNEQYF
TGTGCCAGCAGTTTAGGGGACAGGTTGAACGAGCAGTACTTC
>TRBV18|NA|NA|TRBJ2-1
CASSKDGSYNEQFF
TGTGCCAGCTCAAAGGACGGGTCCTACAATGAGCAGTTCTTC
>TRBV20-1|TRBD1|many|TRBJ2-1
CSAPTGFEQFF
TGCAGTGCCCCGACAGGGTTTGAGCAGTTCTTC
>TRBV11-2|NA|NA|TRBJ2-5
CASSYWPGETQYF
TGTGCCAGCAGTTATTGGCCGGGAGAGACCCAGTACTTC
>TRBV7-9|NA|NA|TRBJ2-5
CASSFSPRDLQETQYF
TGTGCCAGCAGTTTCTCTCCCCGGGACTTACAAGAGACCCAGTACTTC
>TRBV10-2|TRBD2|NA|TRBJ2-2
CASIPIAGEPLGELFF
TGCGCCAGCATCCCAATAGCGGGGGAACCCCTCGGGGAGCTGTTTTTT
>TRBV12-3/TRBV12-4|NA|few|TRBJ2-7
CASTRTVGSEQYF
TGTGCCAGCACCCGGACAGTTGGTTCTGAGCAGTACTTC
>TRBV4-1|NA|NA|TRBJ2-1
CASSQEVRNYNEQFF
TGCGCCAGCAGCCAAGAGGTTCGGAACTACAATGAGCAGTTCTTC
>TRBV7-8|TRBD1|few|TRBJ2-3
CASSFLRGPTDTQYF
TGTGCCAGCAGCTTTCTCAGGGGGCCGACAGATACGCAGTATTTT
>TRBV19|NA|NA|TRBJ1-5
CASSIRGVWNQPQHF
TGTGCCAGTAGTATCAGGGGTGTATGGAATCAGCCCCAGCATTTT
>TRBV20-1|NA|NA|TRBJ2-3
CSVSPGIVADTQYF
TGCAGTGTTTCCCCAGGGATAGTGGCAGATACGCAGTATTTT
>TRBV6-1|TRBD2|few|TRBJ2-1
CASRVAGPGNEQFF
TGTGCCAGCAGGGTAGCGGGGCCGGGGAATGAGCAGTTCTTC
>TRBV20-1|TRBD1|NA|TRBJ2-1
CSASPSPGQGPNEQFF
TGCAGTGCTAGTCCAAGCCCGGGACAGGGCCCCAATGAGCAGTTCTTC
>TRBV2|NA|NA|TRBJ2-5
CARTWQGEETQYF
TGTGCCCGAACATGGCAGGGTGAGGAGACCCAGTACTTC
>TRBV12-3/TRBV12-4|TRBD2|few|TRBJ2-7
CASSLSGGESEQYF
TGTGCCAGCAGCCTTAGCGGGGGGGAGTCCGAGCAGTACTTC
>TRBV7-8|NA|few|TRBJ2-3
CASSVGGQSTDTQYF
TGTGCCAGCAGCGTAGGGGGGCAGAGCACAGATACGCAGTATTTT
>TRBV6-1|TRBD1|NA|TRBJ2-7
CASNGQVSSSYEQYF
TGTGCCAGCAACGGACAGGTTTCCAGCTCCTACGAGCAGTACTTC
>TRBV7-2|NA|many|TRBJ2-2
CASSLEYPGTGELFF
TGTGCCAGCAGCTTAGAGTATCCGGGCACCGGGGAGCTGTTTTTT
>TRBV12-3/TRBV12-4|NA|NA|TRBJ2-1
CASSPVVSNEQFF
TGTGCCAGCAGCCCAGTGGTTAGCAATGAGCAGTTCTTC
>TRBV29-1|NA|few|TRBJ2-5
CSVVGRGQETQYF
TGCAGCGTTGTCGGTCGGGGCCAAGAGACCCAGTACTTC
>TRBV11-2|TRBD2|NA|TRBJ2-7
CASSYPAGGEQYF
TGTGCCAGCAGCTATCCTGCGGGGGGCGAGCAGTACTTC
>TRBV7-3|NA|NA|TRBJ2-1
CASSRFRGYEQFF
TGTGCCAGCAGCCGATTTCGGGGCTATGAGCAGTTCTTC
>TRBV15|TRBD2|NA|TRBJ2-5
CATSRDEAGGVQRVTQYF
TGTGCCACCAGCAGAGACGAGGCGGGGGGGGTCCAGAGAGTGACCCAGTACTTC
>TRBV7-9|NA|few|TRBJ2-7
CASSLAEMASYEQYF
TGTGCCAGCAGCTTAGCTGAAATGGCATCCTACGAGCAGTACTTC
>TRBV13|TRBD1|NA|TRBJ2-7
CASSTGQGDYEQYF
TGTGCCAGCAGCACGGGACAGGGAGACTACGAGCAGTACTTC
>TRBV12-5|NA|NA|TRBJ2-1
CASGQTTNREQFF
TGTGCTAGTGGCCAAACCACTAACAGAGAGCAGTTCTTC
>TRBV11-1|TRBD2|few|TRBJ2-1
CASSFPSTSGGDLTEQFF
TGTGCCAGCAGCTTCCCCTCGACTAGCGGGGGGGATCTTACTGAGCAGTTCTTC
>TRBV27|TRBD1|many|TRBJ1-1
CASSLQGGNTEAFF
TGTGCCAGCAGTTTACAGGGGGGAAACACTGAAGCTTTCTTT
>TRBV29-1|NA|NA|TRBJ2-1
CSVDGEGGSYNEQFF
TGCAGCGTTGACGGGGAGGGGGGAAGCTACAATGAGCAGTTCTTC
>TRBV12-3/TRBV12-4|NA|few|TRBJ1-5
CASSFGGDNQPQHF
TGTGCCAGCAGTTTCGGGGGGGACAATCAGCCCCAGCATTTT
>TRBV7-9|TRBD1|many|TRBJ2-1
CASSSTGTGFYEQFF
TGTGCCAGCAGTTCAACCGGGACAGGCTTTTATGAGCAGTTCTTC
>TRBV7-9|TRBD1|NA|TRBJ2-5
CASSFLPGQHHQETQYF
TGTGCCAGCAGTTTTCTTCCGGGACAGCACCATCAAGAGACCCAGTACTTC
>TRBV4-1|NA|few|TRBJ2-1
CASSQGGADEQFF
TGCGCCAGCAGCCAAGGAGGGGCCGATGAGCAGTTCTTC
>TRBV6-1|NA|NA|TRBJ2-7
CASREYDGWFYEQYF
TGTGCCAGCAGAGAATACGACGGGTGGTTCTACGAGCAGTACTTC
>TRBV7-9|TRBD2|NA|TRBJ2-7
CASSLPSGPSYEQYF
TGTGCCAGCAGCTTACCTAGCGGTCCCTCCTACGAGCAGTACTTC
>TRBV19|TRBD1|NA|TRBJ2-1
CASSIDLGQGSHNEQFF
TGTGCCAGTAGTATAGATCTTGGACAGGGTAGCCACAATGAGCAGTTCTTC
>TRBV4-1|NA|few|TRBJ2-7
CASSQGDEQYF
TGCGCCAGCAGCCAAGGAGACGAGCAGTACTTC